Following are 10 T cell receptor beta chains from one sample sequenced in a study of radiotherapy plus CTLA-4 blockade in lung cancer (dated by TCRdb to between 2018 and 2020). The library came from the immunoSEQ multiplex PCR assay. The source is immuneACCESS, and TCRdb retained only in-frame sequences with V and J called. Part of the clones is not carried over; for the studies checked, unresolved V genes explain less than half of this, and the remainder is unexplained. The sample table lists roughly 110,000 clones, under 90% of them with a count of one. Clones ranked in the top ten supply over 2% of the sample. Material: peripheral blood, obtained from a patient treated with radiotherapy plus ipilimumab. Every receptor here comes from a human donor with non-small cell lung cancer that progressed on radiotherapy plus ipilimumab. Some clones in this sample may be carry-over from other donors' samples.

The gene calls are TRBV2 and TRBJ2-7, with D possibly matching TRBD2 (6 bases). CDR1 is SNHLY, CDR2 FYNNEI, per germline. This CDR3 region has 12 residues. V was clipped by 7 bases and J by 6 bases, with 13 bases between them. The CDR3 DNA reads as TGTGCCAGCACCCTCCGGGGGTTCGAGCAGTACTTC. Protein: CASTLRGFEQYF. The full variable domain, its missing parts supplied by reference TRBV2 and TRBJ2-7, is EPEVTQTPSHQVTQMGQEVILRCVPISNHLYFYWYRQILGQKVEFLVSFYNNEISEKSEIFDDQFSVERPDGSNFTLKIRSTKLEDSAMYFCASTLRGFEQYFGPGTRLTVT.

CDR3 sequence: CASSLTGGPLSQETQYF. The CDR3 nucleotides are TGCGCCAGCAGCTTGACAGGGGGCCCCCTCTCCCAAGAGACCCAGTACTTC. The chain recombines TRBV5-1 with TRBJ2-5; 9 bases match TRBD1. This CDR3 comprises 17 residues. After removal of 1 base from V and 1 base from J, the junction contained 8 bases not matched to a gene. In germline, CDR1 is SGHRS, CDR2 YFSETQ.

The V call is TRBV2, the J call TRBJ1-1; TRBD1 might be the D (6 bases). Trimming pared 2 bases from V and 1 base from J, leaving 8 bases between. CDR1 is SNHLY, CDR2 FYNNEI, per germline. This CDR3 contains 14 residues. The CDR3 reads CASSEQGRNTEAFF. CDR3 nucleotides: TGTGCCAGCAGTGAACAGGGGAGGAACACTGAAGCTTTCTTT.

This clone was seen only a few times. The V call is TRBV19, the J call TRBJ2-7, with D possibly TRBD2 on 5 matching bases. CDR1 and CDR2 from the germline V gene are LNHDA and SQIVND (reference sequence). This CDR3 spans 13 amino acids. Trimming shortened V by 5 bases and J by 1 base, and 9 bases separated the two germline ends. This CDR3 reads CASSPGLSYEQYF. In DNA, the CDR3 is TGTGCCAGTAGTCCGGGGTTGTCCTACGAGCAGTACTTC.

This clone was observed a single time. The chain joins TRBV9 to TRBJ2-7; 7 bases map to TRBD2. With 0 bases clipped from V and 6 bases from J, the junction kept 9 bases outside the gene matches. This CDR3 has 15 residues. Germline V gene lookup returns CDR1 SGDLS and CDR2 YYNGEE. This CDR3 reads CASSVASGPPREQYF. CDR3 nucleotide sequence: TGTGCCAGCAGCGTAGCTAGCGGACCCCCCCGCGAGCAGTACTTC.

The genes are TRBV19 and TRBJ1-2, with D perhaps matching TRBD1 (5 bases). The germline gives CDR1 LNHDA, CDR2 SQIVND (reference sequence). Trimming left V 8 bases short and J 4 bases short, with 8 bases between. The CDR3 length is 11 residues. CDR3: CASGAFYGYTF. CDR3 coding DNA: TGTGCCAGTGGGGCATTCTATGGCTACACCTTC.

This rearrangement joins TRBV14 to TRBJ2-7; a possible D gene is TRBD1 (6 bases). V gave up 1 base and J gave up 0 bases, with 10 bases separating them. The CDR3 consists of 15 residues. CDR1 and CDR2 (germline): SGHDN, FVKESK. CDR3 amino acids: CASSQVTGSSYEQYF. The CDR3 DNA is TGTGCCAGCAGCCAAGTCACAGGGTCCTCCTACGAGCAGTACTTC.

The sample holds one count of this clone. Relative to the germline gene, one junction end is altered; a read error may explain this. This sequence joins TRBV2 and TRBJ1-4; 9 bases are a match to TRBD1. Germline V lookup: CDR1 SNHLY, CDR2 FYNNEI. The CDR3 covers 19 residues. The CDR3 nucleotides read TGTGCCAGCAGGGAAGGGGCAACAGGGGGCCGTTCCGGGGGTGAAAAACTGTTTTTT. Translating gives CASREGATGGRSGGEKLFF.

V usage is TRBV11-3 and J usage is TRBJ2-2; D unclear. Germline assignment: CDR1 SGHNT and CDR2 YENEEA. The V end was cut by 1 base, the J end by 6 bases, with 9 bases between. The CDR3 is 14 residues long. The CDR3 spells CASSLAGEPGELFF. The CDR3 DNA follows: TGTGCCAGCAGCTTAGCCGGAGAACCCGGGGAGCTGTTTTTT.

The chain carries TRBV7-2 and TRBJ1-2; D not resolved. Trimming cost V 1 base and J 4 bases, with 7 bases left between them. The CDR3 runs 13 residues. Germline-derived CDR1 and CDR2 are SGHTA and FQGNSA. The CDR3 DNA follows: TGTGCCAGCAGCTTAGGACGGATCTATGGCTACACCTTC. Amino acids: CASSLGRIYGYTF.